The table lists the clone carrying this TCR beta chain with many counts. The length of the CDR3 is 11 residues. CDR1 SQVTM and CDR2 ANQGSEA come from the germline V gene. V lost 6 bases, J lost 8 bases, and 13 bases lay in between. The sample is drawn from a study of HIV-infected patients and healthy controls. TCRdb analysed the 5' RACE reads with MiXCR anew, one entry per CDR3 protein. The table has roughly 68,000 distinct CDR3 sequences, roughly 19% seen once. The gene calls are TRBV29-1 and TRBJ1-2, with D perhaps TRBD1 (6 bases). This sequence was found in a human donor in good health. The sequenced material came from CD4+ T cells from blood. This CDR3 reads CSVGGLDGYTF. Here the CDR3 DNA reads TGCAGCGTGGGGGGGCTGGACGGCTACACCTTC.